These T cell receptor beta chains were read from a single sample in a study of blood T cell repertoires in COVID-19. Profiled with immunoSEQ multiplex PCR; TCRdb holds only in-frame clones, not every one. In the table there are 270,000 or so clones, approximately 88% of which are singletons. Sequencing was carried out using peripheral blood. The receptors were gathered from a middle-aged woman who had recovered from COVID-19. Both conserved end residues are part of each CDR3.

J: TRBJ1-1; V: TRBV7-3; CDR3: CASSRGQGAQAFF
J: TRBJ1-1; V: TRBV15; CDR3: CATSRGGGNTEAFF
J: TRBJ1-2; V: TRBV29-1; CDR3: CSVEDKANYGYTF
J: TRBJ1-2; V: TRBV6-5; CDR3: CASSWGGGPGYGYTF
J: TRBJ2-7; V: TRBV6-5; CDR3: CASSYSRDRSYEQYF
J: TRBJ2-3; V: TRBV6-4; CDR3: CATQPDYNTDTQYF
J: TRBJ2-7; V: TRBV7-9; CDR3: CASSSAGTSNEQYF
J: TRBJ2-1; V: TRBV19; CDR3: CASKGGQANLAHNEQFF
J: TRBJ2-5; V: TRBV6-5; CDR3: CASSYSGTGVQETQYF
J: TRBJ2-7; V: TRBV5-6; CDR3: CASSLEPQAVEQYF
J: TRBJ2-2; V: TRBV9; CDR3: CASSVSRLADTGELFF
J: TRBJ2-7; V: TRBV21-1; CDR3: CASSSRQGGSYEQYF
J: TRBJ2-3; V: TRBV11-3; CDR3: CASSLDRLAITDTQYF
J: TRBJ2-2; V: TRBV19; CDR3: CASSGGTGDFSAGELFF
J: TRBJ2-7; V: TRBV19; CDR3: CASSMGRSYEQYF
J: TRBJ2-1; V: TRBV27; CDR3: CASSPTGERSYNEQFF
J: TRBJ2-7; V: TRBV18; CDR3: CASSPSVGELYEQYF
J: TRBJ2-5; V: TRBV4-1; CDR3: CASSPVAGGPVETQYF
J: TRBJ2-1; V: TRBV7-9; CDR3: CASSLGPEQFF
J: TRBJ1-4; V: TRBV2; CDR3: CASSDGNEKLFF
J: TRBJ2-7; V: TRBV6-4; CDR3: CASSPLAGGQYEQYF
J: TRBJ2-1; V: TRBV19; CDR3: CASSMRQGASYNEQFF
J: TRBJ2-5; V: TRBV9; CDR3: CASSFAGGLAGMGTQYF
J: TRBJ2-3; V: TRBV5-6; CDR3: CASSPPGLAASTDTQYF
J: TRBJ2-7; V: TRBV6-5; CDR3: CASSYSSTFYEQYF
J: TRBJ2-1; V: TRBV19; CDR3: CASSTVLAGNEQFF
J: TRBJ2-7; V: TRBV6-6; CDR3: CASSRALAGELEYF
J: TRBJ1-4; V: TRBV27; CDR3: CASSLGGQGNEKLFF
J: TRBJ2-2; V: TRBV27; CDR3: CASSPRGPDTGELFF
J: TRBJ2-2; V: TRBV7-3; CDR3: CASSMYIAGDSPGELFF
J: TRBJ2-5; V: TRBV10-3; CDR3: CAIKGQPEETQYF
J: TRBJ1-1; V: TRBV25-1; CDR3: CASSEGSGGAFF
J: TRBJ1-1; V: TRBV30; CDR3: CAAGSGRTEAFF
J: TRBJ2-3; V: TRBV9; CDR3: CASSGSSGYTDTQYF
J: TRBJ1-6; V: TRBV5-1; CDR3: CASRTGTVANSPLHF
J: TRBJ2-7; V: TRBV15; CDR3: CATSSLQGAYEQYF
J: TRBJ2-2; V: TRBV4-1; CDR3: CASSQAPPMPLLRPGELFF
J: TRBJ2-5; V: TRBV27; CDR3: CASSLGRNGQETQYF
J: TRBJ2-3; V: TRBV5-1; CDR3: CASSLRPSVPGSTDTQYF
J: TRBJ1-2; V: TRBV27; CDR3: CASSSHSGQNYGYTF
J: TRBJ2-2; V: TRBV11-3; CDR3: CASSLSTSGTTGELFF
J: TRBJ2-5; V: TRBV18; CDR3: CASSPAPGLGARGETQYF
J: TRBJ2-7; V: TRBV10-3; CDR3: CAIAYRETSEQYF
J: TRBJ1-6; V: TRBV28; CDR3: CASSFRDIPTSPLHF
J: TRBJ2-2; V: TRBV3-1/TRBV3-2; CDR3: CASSQAGRGLDTGELFF
J: TRBJ2-7; V: TRBV7-7; CDR3: CASSQTDTGIPYEQYF
J: TRBJ1-6; V: TRBV27; CDR3: CASSPGTGYNSPLHF
J: TRBJ2-3; V: TRBV13; CDR3: CASSRDKDRGRTDTQYF
J: TRBJ2-2; V: TRBV5-1; CDR3: CASSLSAGGTGELFF
J: TRBJ1-4; V: TRBV30; CDR3: CAWKAWTGVNEKLFF
J: TRBJ1-5; V: TRBV4-1; CDR3: CASSPSFDRVDSNQPQHF
J: TRBJ2-1; V: TRBV27; CDR3: CASSSWGPGRPGLAGDNEQFF
J: TRBJ1-4; V: TRBV3-1/TRBV3-2; CDR3: CASSQVVETPNGENEKLFF